This entry lists 19 T cell receptor beta chains sequenced from one sample in a study of cytomegalovirus exposure and HLA in healthy donors. Clones were sequenced by immunoSEQ multiplex PCR, and TCRdb holds only the in-frame ones, with some missing. This sample has some 170,000 clones, with about 96% found just once. Material: PBMCs. All receptors derive from a woman aged 18-29 years in good health and CMV-seronegative.

The rearrangement links TRBV4-3 to TRBJ2-7; weak D call: TRBD1 (8 bases). Between the trimmed V and J ends, which lost 0 bases and 1 base, there was a span of 16 bases. CDR1 is LGHNA and CDR2 is YSLEER in the germline V gene. This CDR3 contains 17 residues. The CDR3 is CASSQDPTGGGSYEQYF. The CDR3 region has the DNA TGCGCCAGCAGCCAAGATCCAACAGGGGGGGGATCCTACGAGCAGTACTTC.

This chain joins TRBV7-8 and TRBJ1-1; TRBD1 is a possible D gene (5 bases). V lost 1 base to trimming and J lost 7 bases, with 10 bases between them. The CDR3 consists of 13 residues. The germline V gene has CDR1 SGHVS and CDR2 FQNEAQ. CDR3 sequence (DNA): TGTGCCAGCAGCTTAGGGTGGGGGGATGAAGCTTTCTTT. Translating gives CASSLGWGDEAFF.

The chain recombines TRBV4-3 with TRBJ1-6; possibly TRBD1 for D (5 bases). The V and J ends lost 0 bases and 5 bases respectively, with 11 bases between them. The CDR3 is 16 amino acids. Germline CDR1 LGHNA, CDR2 YSLEER. The CDR3 sequence: CASSQDSQGNNSPLHF. The CDR3 coding sequence is TGCGCCAGCAGCCAAGATAGTCAGGGCAATAATTCACCCCTCCACTTT.

The gene calls are TRBV27 and TRBJ1-6; D ambiguous. Per the germline V gene, CDR1 is MNHEY and CDR2 is SMNVEV (reference sequence). This CDR3 has 13 residues. V shed 3 bases and J shed 9 bases, with 9 bases lying between them. CDR3 protein: CASSFGSGSPLHF. The CDR3 nucleotides read TGTGCCAGCAGTTTTGGGTCGGGTTCACCCCTCCACTTT.

The CDR3 coding sequence is TGTGCCAGCAGCTCGGGACAGGGGACAGATACGCAGTATTTT. Its translation is CASSSGQGTDTQYF. The genes are TRBV4-2 and TRBJ2-3; TRBD1 aligns across 10 bases. CDR1 is LGHNA and CDR2 is YNFKEQ in the germline V gene. CDR3 length: 14 residues. The junction had 2 bases not matched to a gene; V was cut back by 5 bases and J by 3 bases.

The V call is TRBV5-4, the J call TRBJ2-5; TRBD2 might be the D (6 bases). Trimming removed 2 bases from V and 2 bases from J, with 13 bases in between. The CDR3 consists of 15 residues. Germline V gene sequence: CDR1 SGHNT, CDR2 YYREEE (reference sequence). The CDR3 sequence: CASSFGGKGQETQYF. CDR3 DNA sequence: TGTGCCAGCAGCTTCGGGGGTAAGGGGCAAGAGACCCAGTACTTC.

The chain links TRBV27 to TRBJ1-6; D gene ambiguous. The V gene lost 2 bases and the J gene lost 2 bases, with 7 bases spanning the gap. In germline, CDR1 is MNHEY, CDR2 SMNVEV (reference sequence). This CDR3 region has 15 residues. CDR3 bases: TGTGCCAGCAGTTTAGTACAGACCTATAATTCACCCCTCCACTTT. Translating it yields CASSLVQTYNSPLHF.

The chain uses TRBV5-4 and TRBJ1-1; D remains unclear. The CDR3 loop spans 13 amino acids. The V and J ends lost 4 bases and 1 base respectively, with 8 bases between them. CDR1 is SGHNT and CDR2 is YYREEE in the germline V gene (reference sequence). As DNA, the CDR3 is TGTGCCAGCAGCCCGGACTGGAACACTGAAGCTTTCTTT. Its translation: CASSPDWNTEAFF. The whole variable domain, filled in from reference TRBV5-4 and TRBJ1-1, reads ETGVTQSPTHLIKTRGQQVTLRCSSQSGHNTVSWYQQALGQGPQFIFQYYREEENGRGNFPPRFSGLQFPNYSSELNVNALELDDSALYLCASSPDWNTEAFFGQGTRLTVV.

The chain has TRBV9 and TRBJ2-1; 13 bases line up with TRBD2. There are 15 residues in the CDR3. The germline V gene has CDR1 SGDLS and CDR2 YYNGEE. V lost 2 bases, J lost 8 bases, and 4 bases stayed unmatched. Here the CDR3 reads CASSVGTSGVYEQFF. Written as DNA, the CDR3 is TGTGCCAGCAGCGTCGGGACTAGCGGGGTCTATGAGCAGTTCTTC.

V gene TRBV14 combines with J gene TRBJ2-1; 12 bases map to TRBD2. Trimming at V came to 7 bases and at J to 9 bases, leaving 7 bases not matched to a gene. The CDR3 is 14 amino acids. The germline gives CDR1 SGHDN, CDR2 FVKESK. CDR3 loop: CASNLAGGRGEQFF. The CDR3 region has the DNA TGTGCCAGCAACCTAGCGGGGGGGCGGGGTGAGCAGTTCTTC.

The rearrangement links TRBV6-5 to TRBJ2-5, with TRBD2 identical over 7 bases. J gave up 1 base and V 5 bases, and 7 bases lay outside the gene matches. Germline assignment: CDR1 MNHEY and CDR2 SVGAGI. This CDR3 comprises 15 residues. The CDR3 DNA reads as TGTGCCAGCAGTCCCCGCCGGGGGGTCCAAGAGACCCAGTACTTC. Translated, it gives CASSPRRGVQETQYF.

The gene calls are TRBV7-8 and TRBJ1-2; D might be TRBD1 (6 bases). CDR3 size: 14 residues. V lost 0 bases to trimming and J lost 3 bases, with 8 bases between them. Germline CDR1 SGHVS, CDR2 FQNEAQ. DNA of the CDR3: TGTGCCAGCAGCTTAGCCGGGGGGCACTATGGCTACACCTTC. Protein sequence: CASSLAGGHYGYTF.

The rearrangement joins TRBV6-6 to TRBJ2-1, with 8 bases aligning to TRBD1. V trimming: 0 bases; J trimming: 8 bases; junction bases outside the gene matches: 6. The germline V gene encodes CDR1 MNHNY and CDR2 SVGAGI (reference sequence). The CDR3 contains 15 residues. In nucleotides, the CDR3 is TGTGCCAGCAGTTACTCGGGACAGGTTTTGGATGAGCAGTTCTTC. Its translation is CASSYSGQVLDEQFF.

The rearrangement links TRBV19 to TRBJ1-2, with 9 positions matching TRBD1. CDR1 LNHDA and CDR2 SQIVND come from the germline V gene (reference sequence). Germline trimming cut 2 bases from V and 8 bases from J; bases unmatched to any gene: 9. The CDR3 contains 15 residues. In nucleotides, the CDR3 is TGTGCCAGTAGTATAATTGCAGGACAGGGGAAAGGCTACACCTTC. Translation: CASSIIAGQGKGYTF.

The chain recombines TRBV18 with TRBJ2-6; 8 nucleotides agree with TRBD2. After removal of 1 base from V and 3 bases from J, the junction contained 8 bases not matched to a gene. This CDR3 spans 18 amino acids. Germline CDR1 KGHSH, CDR2 LQKENI. CDR3 DNA sequence: TGTGCCAGCTCACCACAGGGACTAGGGGCGCTTGGGGCCAACGTCCTGACTTTC. Its translation: CASSPQGLGALGANVLTF.

The genes are TRBV4-1 and TRBJ1-4, with D unresolved. This CDR3 contains 15 residues. Trimming left V 1 base short and J 0 bases short, with 6 bases between. Looked up from germline, CDR1 is MGHRA and CDR2 is YSYEKL. The chain's CDR3 is CASSQVGATNEKLFF. CDR3 nucleotides: TGCGCCAGCAGCCAAGTCGGGGCAACTAATGAAAAACTGTTTTTT.

The chain couples TRBV6-6 to TRBJ1-4; 7 positions match TRBD1. Trimming cost V 6 bases and J 5 bases; bases outside gene matches: 6. There are 14 residues in the CDR3. The germline V gene encodes CDR1 MNHNY and CDR2 SVGAGI (reference sequence). CDR3 DNA: TGTGCCAGCAGGCGGGCACAGGGGAATGAAAAACTGTTTTTT. It encodes CASRRAQGNEKLFF.

This chain connects TRBV10-3 to TRBJ2-1; 11 bases fit TRBD2. The germline CDR1 and CDR2 sequences are ENHRY and SYGVKD. The CDR3 has 14 amino acids. V shed 7 bases and J 4 bases; nucleotides not matched to a gene: 3. The CDR3 is CAITTSGGYNEQFF. DNA for the CDR3: TGTGCCATCACAACTAGCGGGGGTTACAATGAGCAGTTCTTC.

The chain combines TRBV27 with TRBJ1-2; 8 bases agree with TRBD1. The V gene's germline CDR1 is MNHEY and CDR2 SMNVEV (reference sequence). The CDR3 runs 14 residues. V was clipped by 7 bases and J by 6 bases; unmatched bases: 10. The CDR3 sequence is CASTPSGTGHGYTF. Here the CDR3 DNA reads TGTGCCAGCACCCCGTCTGGGACAGGCCATGGCTACACCTTC.